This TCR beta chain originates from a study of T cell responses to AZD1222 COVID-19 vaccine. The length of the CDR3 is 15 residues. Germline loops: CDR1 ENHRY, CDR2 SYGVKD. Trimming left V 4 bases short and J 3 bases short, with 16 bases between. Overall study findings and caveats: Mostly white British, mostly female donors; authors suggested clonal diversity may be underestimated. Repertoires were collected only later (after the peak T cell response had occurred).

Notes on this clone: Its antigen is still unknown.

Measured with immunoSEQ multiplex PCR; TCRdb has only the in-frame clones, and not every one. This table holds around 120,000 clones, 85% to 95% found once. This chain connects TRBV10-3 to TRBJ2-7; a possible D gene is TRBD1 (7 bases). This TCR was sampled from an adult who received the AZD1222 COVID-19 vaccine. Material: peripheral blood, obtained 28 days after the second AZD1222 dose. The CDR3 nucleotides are TGTGCCATCAGTGGCGGGGCAGGGGGATACTACGAGCAGTACTTC. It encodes CAISGGAGGYYEQYF.